A single sample gave rise to the 30 T cell receptor beta chains below, sequenced in a study of T cells in Graves' hyperthyroidism and ophthalmopathy. The source material, RNA transcripts, was used to amplify TCR beta CDR3 regions. The HTBI set primed first-round TCR CDR3 RT-PCR. MiXCR was run by TCRdb on the multiplex PCR reads, yielding one entry per CDR3 protein. The data contain approximately 600,000 distinct CDR3 sequences, roughly 15% of them seen just once; the ten biggest clones take up around 4%. Sequencing input: blood. The receptors were sampled from a woman aged 35 to 49 with Graves' ophthalmopathy.

This clonotype was observed at least ten times. The chain combines TRBV6-1 with TRBJ2-5; D might be TRBD2 (6 bases). The CDR3 sequence is 13 residues long. Trimming took 6 bases from V and 5 from J, leaving 13 bases between them. The germline gives CDR1 MNHNS, CDR2 SASEGT. The CDR3 is CASRLGEVETQYF. The CDR3 nucleotides are TGTGCCAGCAGACTAGGGGAGGTGGAGACCCAGTACTTC.

This clonotype was counted many times. The chain combines TRBV11-2 with TRBJ2-7; 8 bases align to TRBD2. This CDR3 is 13 amino acids long. Germline CDR1 reads SGHAT; CDR2 reads FQNNGV. J gave up 6 bases and V 4 bases, and 5 bases lay outside the gene matches. The CDR3 coding sequence is TGTGCCAGCAGCTCCCGGACTAGCAGCGAGCAGTACTTC. It is translated as CASSSRTSSEQYF.

As concerns this clonotype: A junction end diverges from the germline sequence, so it may reflect a read error. The chain links TRBV6-2 or TRBV6-3 to TRBJ1-1; D gene uncertain. There are 14 residues in the CDR3. CDR1 is MNHEY and CDR2 is SVGEGT in the germline V gene. CDR3 nucleotides: TGTGCCAGCGGTTACCGAGGCGGGAACACTGAAGCTTTCTTT. Its protein product is CASGYRGGNTEAFF.

The sample holds many counts of this clonotype. The chain recombines TRBV12-3 or TRBV12-4 with TRBJ2-2; 10 nucleotides align to TRBD2. The CDR3 contains 15 residues. With V trimmed by 6 bases and J by 5 bases, 6 bases remained unmatched. DNA of the CDR3: TGTGCCAGCAGCCTACTAGCGGGACAAACCGGGGAGCTGTTTTTT. As protein: CASSLLAGQTGELFF.

This clonotype showed up just a few times. J is TRBJ2-7 and V is TRBV6-1; no firm D call. CDR3 length: 13 amino acids. Germline loops: CDR1 MNHNS, CDR2 SASEGT. Trimming took 6 bases from V and 2 from J, leaving 11 bases between them. CDR3 sequence: CASRAVQTYEQYF. The DNA for the CDR3 is TGTGCCAGCAGAGCCGTCCAGACCTACGAGCAGTACTTC.

This clonotype came up many times. The chain joins TRBV12-3 or TRBV12-4 to TRBJ1-1; D unresolved. Trimming cost V 6 bases and J 5 bases, with 13 bases left between them. The CDR3 covers 13 residues. The CDR3 DNA reads TGTGCCAGCAGCCCGGAATTGGGAACTGAAGCTTTCTTT. Its translation is CASSPELGTEAFF.

This clonotype was counted many times. The V and J genes are TRBV7-8 and TRBJ2-7; the D gene could be TRBD1 or TRBD2 (5 bases each). The CDR3 runs 14 residues. Trimming removed 2 bases at V and 3 bases at J, with 11 bases between. Looked up from germline, CDR1 is SGHVS and CDR2 is FQNEAQ. As DNA, the CDR3 is TGTGCCAGCAGCTTAATGGGACGGCGCTACGAGCAGTACTTC. Amino acid sequence: CASSLMGRRYEQYF. The whole variable domain, filled in from reference TRBV7-8 and TRBJ2-7, reads GAGVSQSPRYKVAKRGQDVALRCDPISGHVSLFWYQQALGQGPEFLTYFQNEAQLDKSGLPSDRFFAERPEGSVSTLKIQRTQQEDSAVYLCASSLMGRRYEQYFGPGTRLTVT.

Many counts were recorded for this clonotype. V gene TRBV6-5 combines with J gene TRBJ2-7; maybe TRBD1 (6 bases). The CDR3 totals 15 residues. V lost 2 bases, J lost 3 bases, and 14 bases lay in between. The germline CDR1 and CDR2 sequences are MNHEY and SVGAGI. CDR3 DNA sequence: TGTGCCAGCAGTTACGCGCAGGGGTTCGGCTACGAGCAGTACTTC. This codes for CASSYAQGFGYEQYF.

V and J are TRBV28 and TRBJ2-7; 8 bases match TRBD2. Germline-derived CDR1 and CDR2 are MDHEN and SYDVKM. This CDR3 has 14 residues. V shed 7 bases, J shed 2 bases, and the junction held 7 bases outside the gene matches. CDR3 sequence reads: CASTLGGVTYEQYF. CDR3 DNA sequence: TGTGCCAGCACCCTCGGGGGGGTAACCTACGAGCAGTACTTC. The variable domain in full, with the rest retrieved from reference TRBV28 and TRBJ2-7, is DVKVTQSSRYLVKRTGEKVFLECVQDMDHENMFWYRQDPGLGLRLIYFSYDVKMKEKGDIPEGYSVSREKKERFSLILESASTNQTSMYLCASTLGGVTYEQYFGPGTRLTVT.

This chain uses TRBV24-1 with TRBJ2-7; possible D gene TRBD1, 5 bases. The V and J ends lost 3 bases and 11 bases respectively, with 16 bases between them. This CDR3 spans 13 amino acids. Germline CDR1 and CDR2: KGHDR and SFDVKD. CDR3 protein: CATSDPDSIEEYF. The CDR3 DNA sequence: TGTGCCACCAGTGATCCTGACAGTATAGAGGAGTACTTC.

This clonotype has only a few counts. V usage is TRBV14 and J usage is TRBJ2-5; D unclear. V was pared by 1 base and J by 0 bases, with 12 bases between. CDR1 is SGHDN and CDR2 is FVKESK in the germline V gene. CDR3 length: 16 residues. CDR3 in amino acids: CASSQGRAAYQETQYF. CDR3 nucleotides: TGTGCCAGCAGCCAAGGTAGGGCGGCCTACCAAGAGACCCAGTACTTC.

This clonotype was recorded many times. The chain couples TRBV27 to TRBJ2-7; D gene uncertain. The germline CDR1 and CDR2 sequences are MNHEY and SMNVEV (reference sequence). Deletions cut 6 bases from V and 1 base from J, with 4 bases between. The CDR3 extends over 11 amino acids. This chain's CDR3 is CASRSSYEQYF. The CDR3 DNA reads as TGTGCCAGCAGGTCATCCTACGAGCAGTACTTC.

This clonotype was recorded many times. The V call is TRBV6-5, the J call TRBJ1-2; 7 nucleotides line up with TRBD1. Germline V CDR1 and CDR2: MNHEY, SVGAGI. J lost 4 bases, V lost 4 bases, and 3 bases had no gene match. The CDR3 totals 13 residues. DNA of the CDR3: TGTGCCAGCAGTTCCCGGGACAGCTATGGCTACACCTTC. Its protein product is CASSSRDSYGYTF.

This clonotype was counted a single time. The J gene is TRBJ1-2, the V gene TRBV30; D gene ambiguous. The CDR3 loop spans 17 amino acids. Germline V lookup: CDR1 GTSNPN, CDR2 SVGIG (reference sequence). Between the trimmed V and J ends, which lost 2 bases and 6 bases, there was a span of 25 bases. The chain's CDR3 is CAWSRGVSTLHTNGYTF. CDR3 DNA: TGTGCCTGGAGTCGAGGTGTTTCGACTCTGCATACGAATGGCTACACCTTC.

In this sample, this clonotype turned up many times. The chain is built from TRBV12-3 or TRBV12-4 and TRBJ2-7, with D maybe TRBD1 (5 bases). This CDR3 contains 14 residues. The ends were cut back, 8 bases at V and 3 bases at J, with 17 bases in the middle. In DNA form, the CDR3 reads TGTGCCAGCCAAAGAACCCAAGGGGTCTACGAGCAGTACTTC. As protein: CASQRTQGVYEQYF.

This clonotype came up many times. This chain uses TRBV28 with TRBJ2-5, with D tentatively TRBD2 (6 bases). The CDR3 has 15 residues. Germline V gives CDR1 MDHEN, CDR2 SYDVKM. V lost 6 bases and J 5 bases, leaving 19 bases between the germline ends. The CDR3 nucleotides are TGTGCCAGCAGCCCTATACCCGGGAGACACGAGACCCAGTACTTC. It is translated as CASSPIPGRHETQYF.

This clonotype was seen many times. This chain uses TRBV12-3 or TRBV12-4 with TRBJ1-1; D unresolved. V was shortened by 9 bases and J by 1 base, with 12 bases between the two germline ends. This CDR3 region has 13 residues. The DNA for the CDR3 is TGTGCCAGTGCGGCGTGGCAGAACACTGAAGCTTTCTTT. The encoded protein is CASAAWQNTEAFF.

This clonotype was detected only a few times. The chain is built from TRBV7-9 and TRBJ2-7; D uncertain. There are 12 residues in the CDR3. Germline loops: CDR1 SEHNR, CDR2 FQNEAQ (reference sequence). The V and J ends lost 6 bases and 6 bases respectively, with 12 bases between them. CDR3 sequence reads: CASSKSSREQYF. CDR3 nucleotide sequence: TGTGCCAGCAGTAAGAGCAGCCGCGAGCAGTACTTC.

This clonotype was counted at least ten times. V gene TRBV20-1 combines with J gene TRBJ2-5; perhaps TRBD2 as D (6 bases). Per germline, CDR1 DFQATT and CDR2 SNEGSKA (reference sequence). The CDR3 extends over 14 amino acids. The V gene lost 6 bases and the J gene lost 1 base, with 15 bases spanning the gap. The CDR3 DNA is TGCAGTGCCACCCGGACGGGACTCCAAGAGACCCAGTACTTC. This translates into CSATRTGLQETQYF.

This clonotype has a count of ten or more. The genes are TRBV11-2 and TRBJ2-7, with 7 bases that match TRBD2. Germline CDR1 is SGHAT and CDR2 is FQNNGV. Trimming at V came to 0 bases and at J to 2 bases, leaving 1 base not matched to a gene. This CDR3 contains 14 residues. CDR3 protein: CASSLEGGTYEQYF. DNA for the CDR3: TGTGCCAGCAGCTTAGAGGGGGGGACCTACGAGCAGTACTTC.

This clonotype was found many times. J is TRBJ1-1 and V is TRBV6-5; maybe TRBD1 (5 bases). This CDR3 has 14 amino acids. V lost 6 bases and J lost 2, with 13 bases in between. Germline-derived CDR1 and CDR2 are MNHEY and SVGAGI. This CDR3 reads CASRRAGYNTEAFF. The DNA for the CDR3 is TGTGCCAGCAGGAGGGCAGGGTATAACACTGAAGCTTTCTTT.

This chain connects TRBV12-3 or TRBV12-4 to TRBJ2-2; 7 nucleotides match TRBD1. The CDR3 totals 14 residues. V lost 6 bases to trimming and J lost 3 bases; unmatched junction nucleotides: 4. CDR3 DNA: TGTGCCAGCAGAGGACAGGTGTACACCGGGGAGCTGTTTTTT. Translated, it gives CASRGQVYTGELFF.

At least ten counts were recorded for this clonotype. V is TRBV11-2 and J is TRBJ2-7, with 8 bases fitting TRBD1. V gave up 1 base and J gave up 5 bases; unmatched junction bases: 4. This CDR3 comprises 14 residues. Looked up from germline, CDR1 is SGHAT and CDR2 is FQNNGV. DNA of the CDR3: TGTGCCAGCAGCTTAGGGACAGGGTTCAACGAGCAGTACTTC. It yields the protein CASSLGTGFNEQYF.

The chain links TRBV6-1 to TRBJ2-2; D gene unclear. The CDR3 has 13 residues. Germline CDR1 reads MNHNS; CDR2 reads SASEGT. Trimming stripped 8 bases from V and 0 bases from J, with 7 bases between. CDR3 nucleotide sequence: TGTGCCAGCCGAAGGGCGAACACCGGGGAGCTGTTTTTT. It codes for CASRRANTGELFF.

This clonotype came up many times. The V call is TRBV4-1, the J call TRBJ2-5; 7 bases are shared with TRBD2. The germline gives CDR1 MGHRA, CDR2 YSYEKL. The CDR3 sequence is 16 residues long. With V trimmed by 4 bases and J by 5 bases, 13 bases remained unmatched. The CDR3 DNA reads TGCGCCAGCAGCCCAAGGGGCGGGAGTTTTAGTGAGACCCAGTACTTC. It is translated as CASSPRGGSFSETQYF.

This clonotype has at least ten counts. V is TRBV29-1 and J is TRBJ1-1, with unresolved D. Germline CDR1 SQVTM, CDR2 ANQGSEA. The length of the CDR3 is 12 residues. V lost 4 bases and J 4 bases, leaving 10 bases between the germline ends. CDR3 region: CSVVPEGTEAFF. As DNA, the CDR3 is TGCAGCGTTGTGCCTGAAGGCACTGAAGCTTTCTTT.

This clonotype occurred many times. The chain is built from TRBV6-1 and TRBJ1-5; perhaps TRBD1 as D (5 bases). This CDR3 has 15 residues. The V end lost 3 bases, the J end lost 4 bases, and 13 bases lay between the germline ends. Germline lookup yields CDR1 MNHNS and CDR2 SASEGT. This chain's CDR3 is CASSDGNRRNQPQHF. The CDR3 DNA reads as TGTGCCAGCAGTGATGGAAACAGGAGGAATCAGCCCCAGCATTTT.

J is TRBJ2-7 and V is TRBV28; a weak D match, TRBD2 (6 bases). The CDR3 runs to 14 residues. Germline V gene data show CDR1 as MDHEN and CDR2 as SYDVKM. V lost 5 bases and J 5 bases, leaving 16 bases between the germline ends. CDR3 coding DNA: TGTGCCAGCAGTGTCGTCTTGGGGGGAGACGAGCAGTACTTC. Translated: CASSVVLGGDEQYF.

This clonotype was counted many times. V gene TRBV6-5 combines with J gene TRBJ1-5, with a weak D call TRBD1 (5 bases). V was shortened by 0 bases and J by 2 bases, with 8 bases between the two germline ends. CDR1 and CDR2 from the germline V gene are MNHEY and SVGAGI. CDR3 size: 15 residues. CDR3 nucleotides: TGTGCCAGCAGTTACTCTCAGGGAGGCAATCAGCCCCAGCATTTT. Encoded protein: CASSYSQGGNQPQHF.

As concerns this clonotype: Germline and junction disagree at one end, which may indicate a read error. The rearrangement links TRBV10-3 to TRBJ1-3, with D tentatively TRBD1 (5 bases). Germline V CDR1 and CDR2: ENHRY, SYGVKD. This CDR3 has 15 residues. CDR3: CVISGGDATGNTIYF. The CDR3 nucleotides read TGTGTCATCAGTGGTGGGGACGCAACTGGAAACACCATATATTTT.